Given below is one T cell receptor beta chain in context. These data are taken from a study of control samples from healthy donors and cancer patients. Only in-frame clones appear in the TCRdb table, and some are missing; sequencing was by immunoSEQ multiplex PCR. The table records 140,000 or so clones, approximately 88% of them present only once. Germline trimming cut 4 bases from V and 3 bases from J; bases unmatched to any gene: 10. Germline V gene lookup returns CDR1 LGHNA and CDR2 YSLEER. The CDR3 spans 17 residues. Source material: blood. The chain couples TRBV4-3 to TRBJ2-5, with 11 bases identical to TRBD2. This sequence originates from a man aged 25 to 45 in good health. CDR3 sequence (DNA): TGCGCCAGCAGCCCAGGCTTAGCGGGGGGGCAAGAAGAGACCCAGTACTTC. Translated: CASSPGLAGGQEETQYF.